This T cell receptor (beta chain) was profiled in a study of CD4+ T cells in melanoma. Generated by immunoSEQ multiplex PCR, the TCRdb table keeps only in-frame clones and is missing some. The sample consists of about 21,000 clones, approximately 78% of them appearing once. Concerning this clone: Its antigen is still unknown.

Findings and caveats of the study: Neoantigen-specific CD4+ T cells in melanoma reportedly had diverse differentiation states.

Germline V gene lookup returns CDR1 LNHDA and CDR2 SQIVND (reference sequence). V was pared by 7 bases and J by 0 bases, with 17 bases between. The CDR3 is 16 residues long. This clonotype was sampled from a human donor with melanoma. This chain joins TRBV19 and TRBJ2-3; D is perhaps TRBD2 (6 bases). CDR3 nucleotide sequence: TGTGCCAGTACCAAAAGAGCCGGGACTAGCACAGATACGCAGTATTTT. Its protein product is CASTKRAGTSTDTQYF.